The 21 T cell receptor beta chains given below trace back to one sample, sequenced in a study of CXCR3-negative and CXCR3-positive naive CD8 T cells. Through 5' RACE with UMI labels, the TRB cDNA libraries were prepared. TCRdb reprocessed the 5' RACE reads, with one entry per CDR3 protein and no DNA. Listed are roughly 50,000 distinct CDR3 sequences; 20% to 25% falls within the top ten. The sample taken for sequencing was memory CD8+ T cells from blood. These receptors all come from a human donor in good health. Some clones in this sample may be carry-over from other donors' samples.

The chain recombines TRBV6-5 with TRBJ2-7; checking the TCRdb D call of TRBD1 is not possible without DNA. Per germline, CDR1 MNHEY and CDR2 SVGAGI. This CDR3 has 18 amino acids. CDR3: CASSYSKSRTGMVWEQYF.

This chain uses TRBV29-1 with TRBJ1-1; the D call of TRBD1 rests on TCRdb alone, since no DNA is present to check it. This CDR3 spans 15 amino acids. CDR1 is SQVTM, CDR2 ANQGSEA, per germline. CDR3 sequence reads: CSVAPRGGVNTEAFF. Filled out from reference TRBV29-1 and TRBJ1-1, the complete variable domain reads SAVISQKPSRDICQRGTSLTIQCQVDSQVTMMFWYRQQPGQSLTLIATANQGSEATYESGFVIDKFPISRPNLTFSTLTVSNMSPEDSSIYLCSVAPRGGVNTEAFFGQGTRLTVV.

The chain joins TRBV5-1 to TRBJ2-1. CDR3 length equals 15 residues. Germline assignment: CDR1 SGHRS and CDR2 YFSETQ. The CDR3 is CASSLEGSSYNEQFF.

The chain uses TRBV18 and TRBJ2-1. This CDR3 has 15 amino acids. CDR1 and CDR2 from the germline V gene are KGHSH and LQKENI. CDR3 region: CASSPLSGSYNEQFF.

The V gene is TRBV29-1, the J gene TRBJ2-3; TCRdb calls TRBD1, which cannot be checked without DNA. The CDR3 extends over 15 amino acids. Germline CDR1 SQVTM, CDR2 ANQGSEA. The CDR3: CVHTTGVLSTDTQYF.

This chain connects TRBV6-2 or TRBV6-3 to TRBJ2-7; lacking DNA, the TRBD1 call made by TCRdb goes unchecked. The CDR3 sequence is 15 residues long. Germline-derived CDR1 and CDR2 are MNHEY and SVGEGT. This CDR3 reads CASSYYGTETYEQYF.

V gene TRBV5-1 combines with J gene TRBJ2-7; TCRdb's D gene call, TRBD1, goes unchecked for lack of DNA. Germline V lookup: CDR1 SGHRS, CDR2 YFSETQ. This CDR3 is 13 amino acids long. The CDR3 reads CASRDRGFYEQYF.

The genes are TRBV6-5 and TRBJ1-2; no DNA is available, so the TRBD1 call from TCRdb remains unchecked. Germline-derived CDR1 and CDR2 are MNHEY and SVGAGI. The CDR3 consists of 14 residues. CDR3 sequence reads: CASSYAQGDYGYTF.

The rearrangement joins TRBV20-1 to TRBJ2-1. The CDR3 sequence is 15 residues long. Germline loops: CDR1 DFQATT, CDR2 SNEGSKA (reference sequence). CDR3 protein: CSARGPRNSYNEQFF.

V is TRBV4-1 and J is TRBJ2-3; TCRdb picks TRBD1, but there is no DNA to check that call. This CDR3 is built from 15 residues. Germline CDR1 is MGHRA and CDR2 is YSYEKL. CDR3 sequence: CASSQVRGGTDTQYF.

The CDR3 sequence: CSARDWSEQSPNYGYTF. The rearrangement links TRBV20-1 to TRBJ1-2. Germline CDR1 reads DFQATT; CDR2 reads SNEGSKA (reference sequence). The CDR3 is 17 amino acids.

The chain has TRBV11-2 and TRBJ2-7. This CDR3 is 13 amino acids long. The germline V gene has CDR1 SGHAT and CDR2 FQNNGV. The CDR3 sequence is CASNSLSTYEQYF. The full variable domain, with the rest looked up from reference TRBV11-2 and TRBJ2-7, is EAGVAQSPRYKIIEKRQSVAFWCNPISGHATLYWYQQILGQGPKLLIQFQNNGVVDDSQLPKDRFSAERLKGVDSTLKIQPAKLEDSAVYLCASNSLSTYEQYFGPGTRLTVT.

The chain has TRBV7-9 and TRBJ2-3; the TCRdb call, TRBD2, lacks DNA for checking. CDR3 length: 17 amino acids. CDR1 and CDR2 from the germline V gene are SEHNR and FQNEAQ (reference sequence). This chain's CDR3 is CASSPTQRGGRADTQYF.

This chain uses TRBV6-2 or TRBV6-3 with TRBJ1-1. Looked up from germline, CDR1 is MNHEY and CDR2 is SVGEGT. The CDR3 spans 13 residues. The CDR3 loop is CASSYVQNTEAFF.

The chain carries TRBV6-4 and TRBJ2-2; TCRdb picks TRBD2, but there is no DNA to check that call. This CDR3 has 15 amino acids. From germline, CDR1 is MRHNA and CDR2 SNTAGT. The chain's CDR3 is CASSESGVNTGELFF.

This chain links TRBV20-1 with TRBJ2-7; TCRdb's D call of TRBD2 is untestable without DNA. This CDR3 has 14 residues. Germline V gives CDR1 DFQATT, CDR2 SNEGSKA (reference sequence). CDR3 protein: CSAREAGFSYEQYF.

This sequence joins TRBV20-1 and TRBJ2-7. Germline lookup yields CDR1 DFQATT and CDR2 SNEGSKA (reference sequence). CDR3 length: 14 residues. CDR3 sequence reads: CSARDPSGAYEQYF.

The chain couples TRBV29-1 to TRBJ2-3; without DNA, the TCRdb call of TRBD1 cannot be checked. CDR1 is SQVTM and CDR2 is ANQGSEA in the germline V gene. This CDR3 contains 16 residues. The chain's CDR3 is CSVDKILQGGTDTQYF.

The chain carries TRBV27 and TRBJ2-1; TCRdb reports TRBD2, a call that lacks DNA to check it against. The germline CDR1 and CDR2 sequences are MNHEY and SMNVEV (reference sequence). The CDR3 spans 16 residues. The CDR3 here is CASSPLLLEGINEQFF.

V and J are TRBV28 and TRBJ2-3; no DNA is available, so the TRBD1 call from TCRdb remains unchecked. In germline, CDR1 is MDHEN, CDR2 SYDVKM. The CDR3 has 14 amino acids. CDR3 residues: CASSSRATTDTQYF.

The chain links TRBV28 to TRBJ1-1; TCRdb lists TRBD1, though no DNA is available to test this call. The CDR3 has 16 residues. The V gene's germline CDR1 is MDHEN and CDR2 SYDVKM. CDR3 protein: CASSLYQGGTNTEAFF.